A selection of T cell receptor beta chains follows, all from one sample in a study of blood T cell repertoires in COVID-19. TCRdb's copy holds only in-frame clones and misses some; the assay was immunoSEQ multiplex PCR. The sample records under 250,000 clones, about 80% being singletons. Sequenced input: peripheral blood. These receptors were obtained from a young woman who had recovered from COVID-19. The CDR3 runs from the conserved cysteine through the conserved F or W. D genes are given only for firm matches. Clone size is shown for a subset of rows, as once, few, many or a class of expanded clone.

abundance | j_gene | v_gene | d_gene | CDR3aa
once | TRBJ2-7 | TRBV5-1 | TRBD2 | CASALGTSGRALTYEQYF
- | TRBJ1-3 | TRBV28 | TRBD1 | CASSLGQTPNTIYF
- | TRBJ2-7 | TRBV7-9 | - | CASSPAGQDEQYF
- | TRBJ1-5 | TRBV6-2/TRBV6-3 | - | CASSYGRAQHF
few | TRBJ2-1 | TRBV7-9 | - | CASSLAGTDNEQFF
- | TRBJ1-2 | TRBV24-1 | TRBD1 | CATSDPGTARGGYTF
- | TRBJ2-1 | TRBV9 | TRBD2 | CASSVEGRTSGTYNEQFF
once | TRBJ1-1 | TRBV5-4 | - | CASSIPGPNTEAFF
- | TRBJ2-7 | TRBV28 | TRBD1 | CASSSLLYRRTGGPSYEQYF
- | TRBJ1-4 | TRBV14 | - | CASSQDWGATNEKLFF
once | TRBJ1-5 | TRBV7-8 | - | CASSLANRAYYSNQPQHF
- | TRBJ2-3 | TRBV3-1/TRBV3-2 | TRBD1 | CASSRTGADTQYF
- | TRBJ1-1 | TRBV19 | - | CASSMDRDTEAFF
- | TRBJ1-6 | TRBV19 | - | CASSTRDFNSPLHF
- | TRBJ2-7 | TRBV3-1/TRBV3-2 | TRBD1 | CASSRGTGTYEQYF
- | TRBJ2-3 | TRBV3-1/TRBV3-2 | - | CASSQDSVSDTQYF
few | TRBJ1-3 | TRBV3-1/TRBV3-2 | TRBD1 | CASSHLVQGASGNTIYF
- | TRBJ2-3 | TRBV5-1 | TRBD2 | CASSLGLAGADTQYF
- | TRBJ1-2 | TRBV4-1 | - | CASSQSRDWGYTF
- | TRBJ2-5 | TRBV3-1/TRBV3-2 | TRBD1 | CASSQGITRQGQQTQYF
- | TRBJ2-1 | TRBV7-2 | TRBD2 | CASSLLLAGDYNEQFF
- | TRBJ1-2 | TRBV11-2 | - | CASSSQDYGYTF
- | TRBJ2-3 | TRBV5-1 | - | CASSLGGGPSTDTQYF
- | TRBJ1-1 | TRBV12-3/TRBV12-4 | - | CASSPRYTEAFF
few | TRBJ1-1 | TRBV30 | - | CAWSMAGRAFF
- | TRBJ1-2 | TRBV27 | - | CARPRVESNYGYTF
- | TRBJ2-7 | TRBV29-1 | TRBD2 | CSVAGLAGGPGVGEQYF
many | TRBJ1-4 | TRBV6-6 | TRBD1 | CASRMGQANEKLFF
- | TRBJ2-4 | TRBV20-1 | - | CSASDPGVAKNIQYF
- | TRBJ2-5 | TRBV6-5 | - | CASVQGGAGETQYF
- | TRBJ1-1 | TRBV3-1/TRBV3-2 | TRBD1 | CASSPPSGTGSLGAFF
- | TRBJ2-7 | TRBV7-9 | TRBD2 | CASSMTSGSYEQYF
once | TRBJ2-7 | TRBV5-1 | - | CASSSGQGYEQYF
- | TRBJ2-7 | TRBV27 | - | CASSVDYYEQYF
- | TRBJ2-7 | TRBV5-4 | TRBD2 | CASSLGLARTVYEQYF
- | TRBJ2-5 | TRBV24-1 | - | CATSGAGAAETQYF
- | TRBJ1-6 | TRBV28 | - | CASSLRVANSPLHF
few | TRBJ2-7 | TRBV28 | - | CASTVSPGREQYF
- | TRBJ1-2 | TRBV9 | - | CASSVTGEDYGYTF
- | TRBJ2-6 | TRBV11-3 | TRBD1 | CASSPGQGARGANVLTF
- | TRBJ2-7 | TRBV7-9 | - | CASSLRGGTEQYF
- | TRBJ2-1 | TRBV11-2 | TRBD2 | CASSPTLAGGANEQFF
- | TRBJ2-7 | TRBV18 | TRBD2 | CASSQGLAGGPAEQYF
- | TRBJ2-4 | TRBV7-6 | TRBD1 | CASSQGQGANIQYF
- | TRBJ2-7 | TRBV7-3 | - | CASSLTDSSYEQYF
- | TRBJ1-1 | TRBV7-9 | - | CASSPWGGSGEAFF
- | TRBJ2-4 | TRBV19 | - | CASSLKTAMGSKNIQYF
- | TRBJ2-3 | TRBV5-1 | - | CASSLGGQEDTQYF
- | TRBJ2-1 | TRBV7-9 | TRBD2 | CASSSSSGRIPYNEQFF
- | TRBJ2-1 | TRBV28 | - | CASSSIDRAGNEQFF
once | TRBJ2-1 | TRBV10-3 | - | CASEGSYNEQFF
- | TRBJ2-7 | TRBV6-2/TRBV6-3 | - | CASSYSPYEQYF
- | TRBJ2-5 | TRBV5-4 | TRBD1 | CASSNVRGRETQYF
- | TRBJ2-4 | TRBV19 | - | CASSSGHKNIQYF